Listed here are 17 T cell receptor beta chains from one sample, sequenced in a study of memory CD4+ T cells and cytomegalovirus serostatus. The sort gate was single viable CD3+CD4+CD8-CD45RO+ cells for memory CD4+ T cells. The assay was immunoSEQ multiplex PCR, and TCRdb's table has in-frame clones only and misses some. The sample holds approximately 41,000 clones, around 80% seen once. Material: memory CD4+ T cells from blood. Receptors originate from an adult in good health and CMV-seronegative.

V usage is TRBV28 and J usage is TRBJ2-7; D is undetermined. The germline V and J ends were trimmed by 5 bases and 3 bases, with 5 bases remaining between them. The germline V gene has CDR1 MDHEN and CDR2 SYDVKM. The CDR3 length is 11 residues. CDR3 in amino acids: CASSGDYEQYF. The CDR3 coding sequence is TGTGCCAGCAGTGGAGACTACGAGCAGTACTTC.

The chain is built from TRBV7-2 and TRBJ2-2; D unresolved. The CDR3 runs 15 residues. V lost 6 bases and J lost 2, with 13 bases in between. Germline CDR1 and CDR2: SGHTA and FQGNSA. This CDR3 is CASSRMTLNTGELFF. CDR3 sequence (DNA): TGTGCCAGCAGTCGGATGACTCTTAACACCGGGGAGCTGTTTTTT.

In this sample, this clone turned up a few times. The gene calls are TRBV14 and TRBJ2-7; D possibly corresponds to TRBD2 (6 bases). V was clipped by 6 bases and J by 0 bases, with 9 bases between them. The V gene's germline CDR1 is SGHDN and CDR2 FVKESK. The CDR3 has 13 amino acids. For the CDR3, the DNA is TGTGCCAGCAGGGAGGGCGTCTCCTACGAGCAGTACTTC. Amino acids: CASREGVSYEQYF.

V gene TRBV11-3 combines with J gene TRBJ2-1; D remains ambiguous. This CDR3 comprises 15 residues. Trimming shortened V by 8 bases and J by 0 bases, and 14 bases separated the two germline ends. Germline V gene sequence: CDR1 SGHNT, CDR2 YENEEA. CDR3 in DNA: TGTGCCAGCGGTAATAGCAAGGGCTCCTACAATGAGCAGTTCTTC. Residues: CASGNSKGSYNEQFF.

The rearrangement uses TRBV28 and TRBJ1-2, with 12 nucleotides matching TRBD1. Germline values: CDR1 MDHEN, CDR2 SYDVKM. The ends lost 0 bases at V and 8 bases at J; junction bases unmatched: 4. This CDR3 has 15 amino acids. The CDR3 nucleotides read TGTGCCAGCAGTTTATGGGGACAGGGGGCGCGAGGCTACACCTTC. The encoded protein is CASSLWGQGARGYTF.

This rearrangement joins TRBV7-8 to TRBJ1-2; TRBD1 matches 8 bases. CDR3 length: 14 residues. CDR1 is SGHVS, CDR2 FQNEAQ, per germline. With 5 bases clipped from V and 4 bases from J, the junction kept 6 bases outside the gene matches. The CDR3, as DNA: TGTGCCAGCAGCCCAGGACAGGGCCCCTATGGCTACACCTTC. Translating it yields CASSPGQGPYGYTF.

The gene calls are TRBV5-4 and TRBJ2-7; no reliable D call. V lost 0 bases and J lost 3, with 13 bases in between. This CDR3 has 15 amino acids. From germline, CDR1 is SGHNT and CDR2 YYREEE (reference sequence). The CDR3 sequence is CASSLGVSSFYEQYF. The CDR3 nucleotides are TGTGCCAGCAGCTTGGGGGTCAGTTCCTTCTACGAGCAGTACTTC.

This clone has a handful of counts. The CDR3 DNA sequence: TGTGCCACCGGTCGGCCTAGCTCCTACAATGAGCAGTTCTTC. Amino acids: CATGRPSSYNEQFF. The gene calls are TRBV15 and TRBJ2-1; no reliable D call. Trimming took off 8 bases at V and 0 bases at J, with 11 bases between the two ends. The length of the CDR3 is 14 residues. Germline-derived CDR1 and CDR2 are LNHNV and YYDKDF (reference sequence).

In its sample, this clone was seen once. CDR3 sequence: CASSSIGGGYYEQYF. CDR3 DNA: TGTGCCAGCAGCTCTATAGGAGGGGGCTACTACGAGCAGTACTTC. The V gene is TRBV11-2, the J gene TRBJ2-7, with D tentatively TRBD1 (7 bases). The CDR3 has 15 amino acids. V gave up 4 bases and J gave up 3 bases, with 16 bases separating them. Germline CDR1 reads SGHAT; CDR2 reads FQNNGV.

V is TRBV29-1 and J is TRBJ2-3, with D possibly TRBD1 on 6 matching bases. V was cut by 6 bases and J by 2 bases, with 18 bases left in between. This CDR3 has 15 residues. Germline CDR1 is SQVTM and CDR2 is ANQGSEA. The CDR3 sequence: CSVGGQGSITDTQYF. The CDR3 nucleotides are TGCAGCGTAGGTGGTCAGGGGTCAATCACAGATACGCAGTATTTT.

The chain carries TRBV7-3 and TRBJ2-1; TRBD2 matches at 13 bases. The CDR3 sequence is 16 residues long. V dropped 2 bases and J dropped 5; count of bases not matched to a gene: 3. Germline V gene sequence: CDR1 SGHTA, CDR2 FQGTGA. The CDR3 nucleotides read TGTGCCAGCAGCTTAGTGGGGACTAGCGGGGACAATGAGCAGTTCTTC. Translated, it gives CASSLVGTSGDNEQFF.

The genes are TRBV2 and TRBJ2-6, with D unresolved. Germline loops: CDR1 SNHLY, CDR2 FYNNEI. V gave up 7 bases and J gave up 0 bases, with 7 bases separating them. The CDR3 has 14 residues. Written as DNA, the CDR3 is TGTGCCAGCAAAGGGCTCTCTGGGGCCAACGTCCTGACTTTC. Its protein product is CASKGLSGANVLTF.

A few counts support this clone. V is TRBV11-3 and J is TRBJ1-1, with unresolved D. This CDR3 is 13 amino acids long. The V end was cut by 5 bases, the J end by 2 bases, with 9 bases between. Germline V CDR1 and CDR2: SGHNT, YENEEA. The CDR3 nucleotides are TGTGCCAGCAGCCTCGCGGAAAACACTGAAGCTTTCTTT. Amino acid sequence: CASSLAENTEAFF.

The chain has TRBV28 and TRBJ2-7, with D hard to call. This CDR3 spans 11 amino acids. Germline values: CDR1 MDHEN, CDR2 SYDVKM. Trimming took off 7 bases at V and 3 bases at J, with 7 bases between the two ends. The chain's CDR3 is CASMRHYEQYF. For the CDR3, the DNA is TGTGCCAGCATGAGGCACTACGAGCAGTACTTC.

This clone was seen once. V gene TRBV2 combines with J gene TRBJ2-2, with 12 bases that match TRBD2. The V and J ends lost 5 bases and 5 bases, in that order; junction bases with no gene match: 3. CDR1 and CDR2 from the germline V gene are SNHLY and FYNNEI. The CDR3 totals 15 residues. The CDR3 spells CASSPTSGSTGELFF. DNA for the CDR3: TGTGCCAGCAGTCCGACTAGCGGGAGTACCGGGGAGCTGTTTTTT.

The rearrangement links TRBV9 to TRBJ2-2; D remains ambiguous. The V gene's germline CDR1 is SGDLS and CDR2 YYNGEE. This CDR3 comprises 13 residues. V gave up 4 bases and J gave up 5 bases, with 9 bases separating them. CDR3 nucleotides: TGTGCCAGCAGCCCCTACCGTACCGGGGAGCTGTTTTTT. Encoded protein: CASSPYRTGELFF.

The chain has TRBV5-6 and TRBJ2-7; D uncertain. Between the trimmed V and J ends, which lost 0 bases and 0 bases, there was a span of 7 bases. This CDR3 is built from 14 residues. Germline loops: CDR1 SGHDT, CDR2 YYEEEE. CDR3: CASSLAPISYEQYF. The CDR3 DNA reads TGTGCCAGCAGCTTGGCCCCGATCTCCTACGAGCAGTACTTC. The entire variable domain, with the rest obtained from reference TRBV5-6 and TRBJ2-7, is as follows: DAGVTQSPTHLIKTRGQQVTLRCSPKSGHDTVSWYQQALGQGPQFIFQYYEEEERQRGNFPDRFSGHQFPNYSSELNVNALLLGDSALYLCASSLAPISYEQYFGPGTRLTVT.